Listed below are T cell receptor beta chains from one sample, sequenced in a study of neurological immune-mediated disorders. From the 5' RACE reads, TCRdb called clonotypes with MiXCR, one entry per CDR3 protein. Of fewer than 45,000 distinct CDR3 sequences listed, nearly 7.5% are singletons. The source material was PBMCs. The receptors stem from a middle-aged woman in good health. Each CDR3 is given with its conserved first and last residue. The D gene is left open where the match is weak. Clone size appears in some rows only: once, few, many, or a class for an expanded clone.

CAIRREGLETQYF . TRBV6-1 many TRBJ2-5
CASSWRGDSSYNEQFF . TRBV11-2 many TRBJ2-1
CASSPRPSSYNEQFF . TRBV7-6 few TRBJ2-1
CASSLGFGYTF . TRBV7-9 many TRBJ1-2
CASSIGAGGGTDTQYF TRBD2 TRBV10-3 many TRBJ2-3
CASSPLVPGLAGGGYNEQFF TRBD2 TRBV12-3/TRBV12-4 many TRBJ2-1
CSASESSRSYNEQFF . TRBV20-1 many TRBJ2-1
CSVDLGAYGYTF . TRBV29-1 many TRBJ1-2
CASSSPGRVPSSGELFF . TRBV5-1 many TRBJ2-2
CASSSGLGETQYF TRBD2 TRBV5-1 many TRBJ2-5
CASSQTSGGANVLTF . TRBV4-2 many TRBJ2-6
CASSPGQNSNQPQHF . TRBV12-3/TRBV12-4 many TRBJ1-5
CASSPGTGERGGTEAFF TRBD1 TRBV28 many TRBJ1-1
CASSLGGNSNQPQHF . TRBV7-2 many TRBJ1-5
CSAPRDYTDTQYF TRBD2 TRBV20-1 many TRBJ2-3
CASSSGSFEYGYTF . TRBV28 many TRBJ1-2
CAIGRTGRSTEAFF TRBD1 TRBV10-3 many TRBJ1-1
CSASGGGINIQYF TRBD2 TRBV20-1 many TRBJ2-4
CASSLERGALNTEAFF . TRBV7-6 many TRBJ1-1
CASSGGSVGTDTQYF . TRBV5-1 many TRBJ2-3
CASSAVGGGNQPQHF . TRBV27 many TRBJ1-5
CASSLSGTVDYEQYF TRBD1 TRBV5-1 many TRBJ2-7
CASSLRAGYNEQFF . TRBV28 many TRBJ2-1
CASSSSLRDRDTGELFF TRBD1 TRBV28 many TRBJ2-2
CAISESWAGVADTQYF . TRBV10-3 many TRBJ2-3
CASSYSGVGNTEAFF . TRBV6-2/TRBV6-3 . TRBJ1-1
CSAQTGTRYNEQFF . TRBV20-1 many TRBJ2-1
CASSLSSTYNEQFF . TRBV27 many TRBJ2-1
CASSQVGGLYGYTF . TRBV14 many TRBJ1-2
CATSRAGTSGTTYEQYF TRBD2 TRBV15 many TRBJ2-7
CASSLALYEQYF . TRBV11-2 few TRBJ2-7